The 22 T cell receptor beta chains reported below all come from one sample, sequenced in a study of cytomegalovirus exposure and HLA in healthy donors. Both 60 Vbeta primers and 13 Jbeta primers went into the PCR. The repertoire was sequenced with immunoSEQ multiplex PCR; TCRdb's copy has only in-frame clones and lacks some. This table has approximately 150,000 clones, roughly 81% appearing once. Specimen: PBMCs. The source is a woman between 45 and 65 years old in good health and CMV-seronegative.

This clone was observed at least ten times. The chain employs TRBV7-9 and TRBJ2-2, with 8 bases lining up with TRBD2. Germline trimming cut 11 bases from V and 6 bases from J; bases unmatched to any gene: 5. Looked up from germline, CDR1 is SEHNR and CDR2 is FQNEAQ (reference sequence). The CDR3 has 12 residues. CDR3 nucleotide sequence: TGTGCCTCCGGGGGGGAGTCCGGGGAGCTGTTTTTT. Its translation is CASGGESGELFF.

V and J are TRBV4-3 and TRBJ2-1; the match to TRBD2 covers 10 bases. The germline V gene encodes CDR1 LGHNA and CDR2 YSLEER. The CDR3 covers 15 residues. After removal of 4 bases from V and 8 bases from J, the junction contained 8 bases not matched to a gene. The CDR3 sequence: CASSLRASGSYEQFF. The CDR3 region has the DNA TGCGCCAGCAGCCTCAGGGCTAGCGGGAGCTATGAGCAGTTCTTC.

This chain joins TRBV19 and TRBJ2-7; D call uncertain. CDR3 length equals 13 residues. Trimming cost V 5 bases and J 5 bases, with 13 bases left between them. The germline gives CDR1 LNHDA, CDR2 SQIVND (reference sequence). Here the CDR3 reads CASSDDSSNEQYF. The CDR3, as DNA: TGTGCCAGTAGTGACGACTCCTCAAACGAGCAGTACTTC.

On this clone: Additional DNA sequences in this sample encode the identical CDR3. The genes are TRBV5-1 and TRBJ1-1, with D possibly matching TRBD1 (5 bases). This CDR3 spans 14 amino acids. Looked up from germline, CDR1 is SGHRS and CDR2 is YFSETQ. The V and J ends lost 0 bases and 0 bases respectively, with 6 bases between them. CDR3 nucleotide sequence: TGCGCCAGCAGCTTGGGGGGCATGAACACTGAAGCTTTCTTT. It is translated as CASSLGGMNTEAFF.

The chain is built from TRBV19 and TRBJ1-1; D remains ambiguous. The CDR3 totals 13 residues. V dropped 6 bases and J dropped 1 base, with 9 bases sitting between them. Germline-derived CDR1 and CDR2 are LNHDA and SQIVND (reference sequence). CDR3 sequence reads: CASSTVANTEAFF. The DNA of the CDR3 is TGTGCCAGTAGCACAGTCGCGAACACTGAAGCTTTCTTT.

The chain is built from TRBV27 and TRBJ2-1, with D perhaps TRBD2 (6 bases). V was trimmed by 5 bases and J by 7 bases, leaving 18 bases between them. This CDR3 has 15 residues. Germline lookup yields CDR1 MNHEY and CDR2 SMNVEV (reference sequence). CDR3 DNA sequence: TGTGCCAGCAGTCTCCGGGACGGGAGAAGGAATGAGCAGTTCTTC. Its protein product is CASSLRDGRRNEQFF.

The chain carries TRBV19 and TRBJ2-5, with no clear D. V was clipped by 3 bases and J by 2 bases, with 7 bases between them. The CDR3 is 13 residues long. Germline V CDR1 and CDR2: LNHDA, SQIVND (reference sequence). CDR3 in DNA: TGTGCCAGTAGTATCGGCGGACAAGAGACCCAGTACTTC. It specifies CASSIGGQETQYF.

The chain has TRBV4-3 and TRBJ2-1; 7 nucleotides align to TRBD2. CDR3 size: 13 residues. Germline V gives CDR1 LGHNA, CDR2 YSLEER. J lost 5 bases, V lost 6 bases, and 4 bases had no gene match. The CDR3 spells CASSPSGDNEQFF. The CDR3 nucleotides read TGCGCCAGCAGTCCCAGCGGGGACAATGAGCAGTTCTTC.

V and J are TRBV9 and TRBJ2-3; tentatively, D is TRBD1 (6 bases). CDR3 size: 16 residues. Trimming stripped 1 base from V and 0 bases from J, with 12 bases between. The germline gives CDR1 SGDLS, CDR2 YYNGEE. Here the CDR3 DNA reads TGTGCCAGCAGCGTACGAAGGACAGCTAGCACAGATACGCAGTATTTT. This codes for CASSVRRTASTDTQYF.

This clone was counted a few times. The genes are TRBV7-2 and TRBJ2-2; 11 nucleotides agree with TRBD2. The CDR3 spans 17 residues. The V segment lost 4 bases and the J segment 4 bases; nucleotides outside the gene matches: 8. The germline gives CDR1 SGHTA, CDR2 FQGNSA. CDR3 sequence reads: CASSSLAGGPGTGELFF. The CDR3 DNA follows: TGTGCCAGCAGCTCCTTAGCGGGAGGGCCGGGCACCGGGGAGCTGTTTTTT.

The CDR3 sequence is CAGAGVREQYF. The CDR3 DNA follows: TGTGCCGGTGCGGGGGTGCGGGAGCAGTACTTC. The rearrangement joins TRBV30 to TRBJ2-7; 7 bases align to TRBD2. The V and J ends lost 8 bases and 7 bases, in that order; junction bases with no gene match: 8. Germline lookup yields CDR1 GTSNPN and CDR2 SVGIG (reference sequence). The CDR3 loop spans 11 amino acids.

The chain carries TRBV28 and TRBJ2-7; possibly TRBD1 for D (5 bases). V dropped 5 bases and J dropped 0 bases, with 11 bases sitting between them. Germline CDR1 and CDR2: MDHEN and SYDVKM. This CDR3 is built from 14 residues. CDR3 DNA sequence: TGTGCCAGCAGTGGGTTCGACAGCTCCTACGAGCAGTACTTC. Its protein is CASSGFDSSYEQYF.

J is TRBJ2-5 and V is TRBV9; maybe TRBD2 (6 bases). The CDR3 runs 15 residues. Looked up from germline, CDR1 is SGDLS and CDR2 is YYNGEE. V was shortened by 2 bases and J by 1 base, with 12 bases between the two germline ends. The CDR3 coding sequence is TGTGCCAGCAGCGTCTACGGAGGGCCCCAAGAGACCCAGTACTTC. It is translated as CASSVYGGPQETQYF.

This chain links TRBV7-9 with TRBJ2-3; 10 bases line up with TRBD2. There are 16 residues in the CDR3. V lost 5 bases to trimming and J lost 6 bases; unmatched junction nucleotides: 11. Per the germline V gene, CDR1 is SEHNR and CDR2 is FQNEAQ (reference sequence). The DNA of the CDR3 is TGTGCCAGCAGCACCGCCGGACTAGCGGCTGTGGATACGCAGTATTTT. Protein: CASSTAGLAAVDTQYF.

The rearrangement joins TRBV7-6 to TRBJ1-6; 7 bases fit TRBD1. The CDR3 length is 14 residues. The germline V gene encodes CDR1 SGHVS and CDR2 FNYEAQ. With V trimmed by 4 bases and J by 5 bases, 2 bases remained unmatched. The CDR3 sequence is CASSSTGNNSPLHF. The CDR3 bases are TGTGCCAGCAGCTCGACAGGGAATAATTCACCCCTCCACTTT.

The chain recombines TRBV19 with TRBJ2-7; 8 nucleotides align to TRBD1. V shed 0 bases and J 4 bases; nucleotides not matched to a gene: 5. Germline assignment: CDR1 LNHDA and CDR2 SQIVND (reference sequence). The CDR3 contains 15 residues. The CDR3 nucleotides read TGTGCCAGTAGTATAGAGGCACAGGGGGTTTACGAGCAGTACTTC. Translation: CASSIEAQGVYEQYF.

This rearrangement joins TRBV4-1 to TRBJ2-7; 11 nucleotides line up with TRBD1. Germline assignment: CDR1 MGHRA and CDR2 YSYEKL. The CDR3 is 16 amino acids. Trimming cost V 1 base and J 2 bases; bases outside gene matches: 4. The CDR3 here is CASSQGGQGGTYEQYF. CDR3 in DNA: TGCGCCAGCAGCCAAGGGGGACAGGGGGGTACCTACGAGCAGTACTTC.

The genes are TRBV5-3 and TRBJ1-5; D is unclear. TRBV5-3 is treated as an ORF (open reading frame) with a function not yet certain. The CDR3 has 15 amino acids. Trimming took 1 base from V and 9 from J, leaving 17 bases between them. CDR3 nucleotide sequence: TGTGCCAGAAGCTTGATCGTGGAGGGAAGAGGGCCCCAGCATTTT. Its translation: CARSLIVEGRGPQHF.

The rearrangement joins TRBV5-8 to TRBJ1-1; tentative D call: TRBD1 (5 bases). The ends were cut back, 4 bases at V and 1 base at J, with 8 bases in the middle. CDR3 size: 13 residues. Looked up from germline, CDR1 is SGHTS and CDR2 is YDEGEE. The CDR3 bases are TGTGCCAGCAGCCGGACAAAGAACACTGAAGCTTTCTTT. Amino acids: CASSRTKNTEAFF.

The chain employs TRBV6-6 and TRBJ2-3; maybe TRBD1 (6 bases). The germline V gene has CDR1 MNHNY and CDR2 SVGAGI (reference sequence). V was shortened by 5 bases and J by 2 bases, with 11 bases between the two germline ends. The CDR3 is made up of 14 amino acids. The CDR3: CASSPGTYTDTQYF. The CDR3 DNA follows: TGTGCCAGCAGTCCCGGGACATACACAGATACGCAGTATTTT.

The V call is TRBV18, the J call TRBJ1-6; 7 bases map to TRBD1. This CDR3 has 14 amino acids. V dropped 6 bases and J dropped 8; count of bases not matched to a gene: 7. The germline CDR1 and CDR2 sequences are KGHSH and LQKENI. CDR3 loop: CASSPTGRHSPLHF. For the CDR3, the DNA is TGTGCCAGCTCGCCGACAGGGCGACATTCACCCCTCCACTTT.

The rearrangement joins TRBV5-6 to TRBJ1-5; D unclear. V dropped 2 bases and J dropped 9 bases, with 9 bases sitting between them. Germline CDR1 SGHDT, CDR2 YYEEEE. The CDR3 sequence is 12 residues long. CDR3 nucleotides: TGTGCCAGCAGCTTAGATCGCGGGCCCCAGCATTTT. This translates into CASSLDRGPQHF.